The clone carrying this T cell receptor beta chain was seen at least ten times. Its target is unknown. This sample is part of a study of T cells in Graves' hyperthyroidism and ophthalmopathy. Study-wide points: Blood samples included most of the expanded thyroid clonotypes exceeding 0.001.

It was RNA transcripts that yielded the amplified TCR beta CDR3 regions. HTBI primers were employed in a first-round RT-PCR of the TCR CDR3. TCRdb passed the multiplex PCR reads through MiXCR, listing each CDR3 protein once. The sample lists roughly 580,000 distinct CDR3 sequences, around 14% seen once, with around 5.4% in the top ten. There are 14 residues in the CDR3. Germline V gene lookup returns CDR1 ENHRY and CDR2 SYGVKD. V shed 10 bases and J 5 bases; nucleotides not matched to a gene: 10. The TCR sequence derives from a young woman with Graves' hyperthyroidism that later progressed to Graves' ophthalmopathy. This chain connects TRBV10-3 to TRBJ2-5, with TRBD2 identical over 10 bases. Sequencing was carried out using blood. DNA for the CDR3: TGTGCCACCGCCGGGCTAGCGGGAGCGGAGACCCAGTACTTC. This encodes CATAGLAGAETQYF.